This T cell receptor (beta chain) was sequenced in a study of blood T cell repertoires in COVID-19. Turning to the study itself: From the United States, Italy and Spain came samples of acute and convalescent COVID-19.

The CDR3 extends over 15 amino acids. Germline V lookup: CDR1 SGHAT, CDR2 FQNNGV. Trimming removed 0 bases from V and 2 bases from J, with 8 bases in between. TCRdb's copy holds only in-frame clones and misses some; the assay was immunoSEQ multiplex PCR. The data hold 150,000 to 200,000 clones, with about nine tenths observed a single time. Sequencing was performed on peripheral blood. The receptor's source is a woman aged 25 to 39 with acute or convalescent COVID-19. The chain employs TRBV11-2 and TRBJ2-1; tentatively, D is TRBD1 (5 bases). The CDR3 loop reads CASSLDVTAYNEQFF. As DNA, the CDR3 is TGTGCCAGCAGCTTAGACGTGACAGCCTACAATGAGCAGTTCTTC.